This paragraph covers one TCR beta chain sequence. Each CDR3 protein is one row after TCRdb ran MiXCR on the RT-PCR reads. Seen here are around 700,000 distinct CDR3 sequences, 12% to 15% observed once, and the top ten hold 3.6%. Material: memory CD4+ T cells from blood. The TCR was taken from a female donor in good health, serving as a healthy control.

The CDR3 sequence: CASNSKLENTEAFF. CDR3 nucleotides: TGTGCCAGCAACTCCAAACTCGAGAACACTGAAGCTTTCTTT. The chain couples TRBV11-2 to TRBJ1-1; D is undetermined. Trimming stripped 7 bases from V and 1 base from J, with 13 bases between. CDR3 length equals 14 residues. Per germline, CDR1 SGHAT and CDR2 FQNNGV.